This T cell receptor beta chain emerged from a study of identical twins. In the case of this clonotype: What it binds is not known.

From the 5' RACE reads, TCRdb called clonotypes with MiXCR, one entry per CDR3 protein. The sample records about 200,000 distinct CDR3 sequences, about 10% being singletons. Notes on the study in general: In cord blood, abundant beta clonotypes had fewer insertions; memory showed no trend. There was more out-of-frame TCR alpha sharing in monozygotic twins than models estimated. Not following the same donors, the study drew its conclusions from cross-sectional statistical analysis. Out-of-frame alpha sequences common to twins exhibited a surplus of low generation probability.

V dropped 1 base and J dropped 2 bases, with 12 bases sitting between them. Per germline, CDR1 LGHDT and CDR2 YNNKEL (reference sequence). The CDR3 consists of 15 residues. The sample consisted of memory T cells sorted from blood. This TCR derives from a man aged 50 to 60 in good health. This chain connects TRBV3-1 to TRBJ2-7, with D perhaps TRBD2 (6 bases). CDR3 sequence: CASSQAGTAAYEQYF. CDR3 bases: TGTGCCAGCAGCCAAGCCGGGACTGCTGCCTACGAGCAGTACTTC.